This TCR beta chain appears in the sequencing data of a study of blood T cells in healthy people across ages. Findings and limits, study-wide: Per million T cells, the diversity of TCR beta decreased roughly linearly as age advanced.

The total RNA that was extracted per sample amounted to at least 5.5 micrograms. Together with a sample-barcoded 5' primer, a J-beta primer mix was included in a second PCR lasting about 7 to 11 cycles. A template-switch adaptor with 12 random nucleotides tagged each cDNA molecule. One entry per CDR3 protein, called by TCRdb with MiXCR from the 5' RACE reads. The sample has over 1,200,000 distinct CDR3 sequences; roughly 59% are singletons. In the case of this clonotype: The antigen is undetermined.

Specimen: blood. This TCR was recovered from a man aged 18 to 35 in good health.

CDR3 nucleotide sequence: TGTGCCAGCAGCCCCCGAGAAACCATCTACGAGCAGTACTTC. Its translation: CASSPRETIYEQYF. The genes are TRBV11-2 and TRBJ2-7; unclear D gene. The germline V and J ends were trimmed by 5 bases and 3 bases, with 14 bases remaining between them. CDR3 length: 14 amino acids. CDR1 and CDR2 (germline): SGHAT, FQNNGV. The full variable domain, in which reference TRBV11-2 and TRBJ2-7 provide the parts outside the CDR3, is EAGVAQSPRYKIIEKRQSVAFWCNPISGHATLYWYQQILGQGPKLLIQFQNNGVVDDSQLPKDRFSAERLKGVDSTLKIQPAKLEDSAVYLCASSPRETIYEQYFGPGTRLTVT.